A selection of T cell receptor beta chains follows, all from one sample in a study of blood T cell repertoires in COVID-19. The protocol was immunoSEQ multiplex PCR, while the TCRdb copy is restricted to in-frame clones and leaves out a portion. The sample records about 370,000 clones, roughly 86% being singletons. Sequences were obtained from peripheral blood. Receptor source: a woman aged 25 to 39 with COVID-19, enrolled during active disease. CDR3s include the opening cysteine and the closing phenylalanine or tryptophan. Each record gives: D gene, V gene, J gene, clone size, CDR3 DNA, CDR3 protein. The D gene is left open where the match is weak. Size values are once, few and many counts, or a class for expanded clones, and some rows have none.

TRBD2	TRBV7-6	TRBJ2-3	-	TGTGCCAGCAGCTCAAGTAGCGGGAGACTGGGTACGCAGTATTTT	CASSSSSGRLGTQYF
-	TRBV5-6	TRBJ2-7	few	TGTGCCAGCAGCTCCCTGGGCGGGATCCAGTACTTC	CASSSLGGIQYF
-	TRBV19	TRBJ1-1	few	TGTGCCAGTAGTCCCGGACAGTTTTTTAGAACCACTGAACGCCACACTGAAGCTTTCTTT	CASSPGQFFRTTERHTEAFF
-	TRBV5-1	TRBJ1-2	-	TGCGCCAGCAGCTTCGGGGGGGCGCGGGGCTACACCTTC	CASSFGGARGYTF
-	TRBV28	TRBJ1-2	-	TGTGCCAGCAGTTCAGTTGACTATGGCTACACCTTC	CASSSVDYGYTF
-	TRBV7-2	TRBJ2-7	-	TGTGCCAGCAGCTTAGCGGCGGACTACGAGCAGTACTTC	CASSLAADYEQYF
-	TRBV30	TRBJ2-7	-	TGTGCCTGGAGTGTCCTGGGCGTCGAGCAGTACTTC	CAWSVLGVEQYF
TRBD1	TRBV4-1	TRBJ2-7	-	TGCGCCAGCAGCTATTCCAAGGACAGGGGGTACGAGCAGTACTTC	CASSYSKDRGYEQYF
-	TRBV29-1	TRBJ1-1	-	TGCAGCGTTGAGGAGGGCACGAACACTGAAGCTTTCTTT	CSVEEGTNTEAFF
TRBD2	TRBV5-1	TRBJ2-7	-	TGCGCCAGCAGCAGGGACGGGGCTAGCGGGAGAGGAGAGTACGAGCAGTACTTC	CASSRDGASGRGEYEQYF
-	TRBV28	TRBJ1-5	few	TGTGCCAGCAGGCCGCCCCGGCAGCCCCAGCATTTT	CASRPPRQPQHF
TRBD1	TRBV29-1	TRBJ1-1	few	TGCAGCGAGGGACAGGTGAACACTGAAGCTTTCTTT	CSEGQVNTEAFF
-	TRBV6-2/TRBV6-3	TRBJ2-6	-	TGTGCCAGCAGTCTGCGCAGGGGTGGAGGGGCCAACGTCCTGACTTTC	CASSLRRGGGANVLTF
TRBD1	TRBV27	TRBJ1-3	-	TGTGCCAGCAGACGACAGGGGGTCGGAAACACCATATATTTT	CASRRQGVGNTIYF
-	TRBV10-3	TRBJ2-7	-	TGTGCCACCAACGCAGGGACCTACGAGCAGTACTTC	CATNAGTYEQYF
TRBD1	TRBV27	TRBJ1-1	-	TGTGCCAGCAGTTTATCAGCAGGGGGGATCACTGAAGCTTTCTTT	CASSLSAGGITEAFF
TRBD2	TRBV28	TRBJ2-3	-	TGTGCCAGCAGTTGGGCGGGGGAGTTGAGCACAGATACGCAGTATTTT	CASSWAGELSTDTQYF
-	TRBV6-5	TRBJ1-2	-	TGTGCCAGCAGTAGGGGCAACTATGGCTACACCTTC	CASSRGNYGYTF
-	TRBV12-3/TRBV12-4	TRBJ2-1	-	TGTGCCAGCAGTTTGGGCCACCTCCAGCAGTTCTTC	CASSLGHLQQFF
TRBD1	TRBV6-6	TRBJ1-2	-	TGTGCCAGCAGCCGCAGACAGGGGGACTATGGCTACACCTTC	CASSRRQGDYGYTF
TRBD1	TRBV6-6	TRBJ1-1	few	TGTGCCAGCATCCGACAGGGTACTGGGACTGAAGCTTTCTTT	CASIRQGTGTEAFF
TRBD1	TRBV5-5	TRBJ2-7	-	TGTGCCAGCACCTGGCAGGGGACAGGATCCTACGAGCAGTACTTC	CASTWQGTGSYEQYF
-	TRBV4-1	TRBJ2-7	-	TGCGCCAGCAGCCGGACAGAAACTCTCTACGAGCAGTACTTC	CASSRTETLYEQYF
TRBD2	TRBV5-1	TRBJ2-1	-	TGCGCCAGCAGCCCGCTGCTGGCTAGCGGGAGGGACAATGAGCAGTTCTTC	CASSPLLASGRDNEQFF
TRBD1	TRBV7-3	TRBJ1-1	-	TGTGCCAGCAGCTTAAGTGCAGGGGGCACTGAAGCTTTCTTT	CASSLSAGGTEAFF
-	TRBV11-2	TRBJ2-2	-	TGTGCCAGCAGCTTAGTCTTAGCAGGGTACACCGGGGAGCTGTTTTTT	CASSLVLAGYTGELFF
TRBD2	TRBV7-2	TRBJ2-7	-	TGTGCCAGCAGCTTACAGGGACTAGGCTCCTACGAGCAGTACTTC	CASSLQGLGSYEQYF
TRBD2	TRBV27	TRBJ2-7	-	TGTGCCAGCAGTCCCGGACAGGGACTAGCGGGAGCATACGAGCAGTACTTC	CASSPGQGLAGAYEQYF
-	TRBV6-1	TRBJ1-2	-	TGTGCCAGCAGTGAAGACAGGGTGACTGGCTACACCTTC	CASSEDRVTGYTF
-	TRBV11-3	TRBJ2-6	-	TGTGCCAGCTACAACAACGTCCTGACTTTC	CASYNNVLTF
TRBD1	TRBV2	TRBJ1-2	-	TGTGCCAGCAGTTCCGGGACAGGGGGCGCCCTGGATGGCTACACCTTC	CASSSGTGGALDGYTF
TRBD1	TRBV10-3	TRBJ1-6	-	TGTGCCATCAGTGCAGGGGGCGACTATAATTCACCCCTCCACTTT	CAISAGGDYNSPLHF
-	TRBV4-3	TRBJ2-3	once	TGCGCCAGCAGCCAGTTTGCGACAGGCGTTTCCACAGATACGCAGTATTTT	CASSQFATGVSTDTQYF
-	TRBV6-6	TRBJ2-5	-	TGTGCCAGCAGTCTCCCTTTGGAGACCCAGTACTTC	CASSLPLETQYF
TRBD2	TRBV4-3	TRBJ2-7	-	TGCGCCAGCAGCCAAGATCGGACAGGGACTAGCGGGGTAACCTACGAGCAGTACTTC	CASSQDRTGTSGVTYEQYF
TRBD2	TRBV4-1	TRBJ2-1	-	TGCGCCAGCAGCCAAGGAATCGTAGCGGGAGTCCGCAATGAGCAGTTCTTC	CASSQGIVAGVRNEQFF
-	TRBV4-2	TRBJ1-1	-	TGTGCCAGCAGCCAAGTCGCAGAGGACACTGAAGCTTTCTTT	CASSQVAEDTEAFF
-	TRBV30	TRBJ2-7	-	TGTGCCTGGCCGACCACTAGCTCCAAGGGAGCCGACGAGCAGTACTTC	CAWPTTSSKGADEQYF
-	TRBV11-2	TRBJ1-4	-	TGTGCCAGCAGAAACGAGGCAACTAATGAAAAACTGTTTTTT	CASRNEATNEKLFF
TRBD2	TRBV5-5	TRBJ2-7	-	TGTGCCAGCAGCGCTGGACTAGCCGCCAACGAGCAGTACTTC	CASSAGLAANEQYF
TRBD2	TRBV27	TRBJ2-3	-	TGTGCCAGCAGTTCGTCCCCAGCGGGAGGCACCCTAAGGCAGTTATCTCAGTATTTT	CASSSSPAGGTLRQLSQYF
TRBD2	TRBV10-1	TRBJ2-3	once	TGCGCCAGCAGTGAGTCCCAGCAGGGAGGGACAGATACGCAGTATTTT	CASSESQQGGTDTQYF
-	TRBV11-3	TRBJ2-3	-	TGTGCCAGCAGCCGTGGGCCCGCTACAGATACGCAGTATTTT	CASSRGPATDTQYF
TRBD2	TRBV28	TRBJ2-7	-	TGTGCCAGCAGTTTCGGGGGGGGCAGCGCCTACGAGCAGTACTTC	CASSFGGGSAYEQYF
TRBD2	TRBV20-1	TRBJ2-3	-	TGCAGTGCTAGTTCGCTAGCGGGAGTAGCAGATACGCAGTATTTT	CSASSLAGVADTQYF
-	TRBV18	TRBJ2-5	-	TGTGCCAGCTCCCCCAATGGAGGGGCAGGGGAGACCCAGTACTTC	CASSPNGGAGETQYF
-	TRBV5-6	TRBJ2-5	-	TGTGCCAGCAGCCCAGGGGGGCGCCGAGAGACCCAGTACTTC	CASSPGGRRETQYF
TRBD2	TRBV7-2	TRBJ2-1	few	TGTGCCAGCAGCTTAATGGGGGGGACCTACAATGAGCAGTTCTTC	CASSLMGGTYNEQFF
-	TRBV27	TRBJ2-1	-	TGTGCCAGCAGCCCTATCCTAAAAGACAATGAGCAGTTCTTC	CASSPILKDNEQFF
TRBD2	TRBV3-1/TRBV3-2	TRBJ2-1	once	TGTGCCAGCAGCCAAGGGGGAGCGGGAGGGAACTACAATGAGCAGTTCTTC	CASSQGGAGGNYNEQFF
TRBD1	TRBV7-9	TRBJ2-5	-	TGTGCCAGCAGTAGGGACAGCCAAGAGACCCAGTACTTC	CASSRDSQETQYF
-	TRBV15	TRBJ2-1	few	TGTGCCACCAGCAGAGATCCTAGTCGGAGGAAGCAGTTCTTC	CATSRDPSRRKQFF
-	TRBV13	TRBJ2-1	few	TGTGCCAGCAGCGATGGACAGAGCTCCTACAATGAGCAGTTCTTC	CASSDGQSSYNEQFF